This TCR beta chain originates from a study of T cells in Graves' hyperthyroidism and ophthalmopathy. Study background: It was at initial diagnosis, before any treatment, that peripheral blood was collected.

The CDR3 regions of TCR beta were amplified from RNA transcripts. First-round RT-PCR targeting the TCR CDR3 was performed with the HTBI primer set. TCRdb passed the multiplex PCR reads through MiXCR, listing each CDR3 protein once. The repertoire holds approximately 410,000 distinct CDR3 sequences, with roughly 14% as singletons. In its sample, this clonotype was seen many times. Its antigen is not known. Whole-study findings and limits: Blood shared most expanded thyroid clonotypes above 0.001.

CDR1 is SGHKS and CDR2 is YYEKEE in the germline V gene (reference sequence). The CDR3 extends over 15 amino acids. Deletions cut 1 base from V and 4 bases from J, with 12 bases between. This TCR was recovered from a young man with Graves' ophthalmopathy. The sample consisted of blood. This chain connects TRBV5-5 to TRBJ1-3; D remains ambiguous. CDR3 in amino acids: CASSLYSLEGNTIYF. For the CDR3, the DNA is TGTGCCAGCAGCTTGTACTCCCTGGAGGGAAACACCATATATTTT. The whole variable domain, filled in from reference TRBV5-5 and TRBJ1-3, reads DAGVTQSPTHLIKTRGQQVTLRCSPISGHKSVSWYQQVLGQGPQFIFQYYEKEERGRGNFPDRFSARQFPNYSSELNVNALLLGDSALYLCASSLYSLEGNTIYFGEGSWLTVV.